Listed below are T cell receptor beta chains from one sample, sequenced in a study of cytomegalovirus exposure and HLA in healthy donors. Method: immunoSEQ multiplex PCR; TCRdb's copy keeps in-frame clones and lacks some. There are 120,000 to 150,000 clones in the sample; 87% occur only once, and about 4.9% lies in the top ten. The sample taken for sequencing was PBMCs. These receptors originate from a man between 18 and 29 years old in good health and CMV-seropositive. Each CDR3 is given with its conserved first and last residue. A D gene is named only where the DNA matches it firmly. Some rows mark clone size as missing; the rest say once, few, many or name a class of expanded clone.

TGCGCCAGCAGCCTAGGGACAGCCAACACCGGGGAGCTGTTTTTT	CASSLGTANTGELFF	TRBD1	TRBV4-1	-	TRBJ2-2
TGTGCCAGCAGCGTAGATCTAGCGGGAGTATCCGGGGAGCTGTTTTTT	CASSVDLAGVSGELFF	TRBD2	TRBV9	-	TRBJ2-2
TGCGCCAGCAGCCAAGAGAGGGTCATGTACTCTGGAAACACCATATATTTT	CASSQERVMYSGNTIYF	-	TRBV4-1	-	TRBJ1-3
TGTGCCAGCAGTTACAGCGGGAGCTCCTACGAGCAGTACTTC	CASSYSGSSYEQYF	TRBD2	TRBV25-1	few	TRBJ2-7
TGTGCCAGCAGCCCCCCCCGGGCAGGGAGCACAGATACGCAGTATTTT	CASSPPRAGSTDTQYF	-	TRBV5-6	-	TRBJ2-3
TGCGCCAGCAGCTTGGTAGCCATAGGAGACAACTATGGCTACACCTTC	CASSLVAIGDNYGYTF	-	TRBV5-1	once	TRBJ1-2
TGTGCCAGCAGTGAAGATGGACAGGGCGGGCCACCCCTCCACTTT	CASSEDGQGGPPLHF	TRBD1	TRBV6-1	-	TRBJ1-6
TGTGCCAGCAGTGTTGAACAGGGGGGCTACAATGAGCAGTTCTTC	CASSVEQGGYNEQFF	TRBD1	TRBV6-1	-	TRBJ2-1
TGTGCCAGTAGTAGGGACAGGGATCAGCCCCAGCATTTT	CASSRDRDQPQHF	TRBD1	TRBV19	-	TRBJ1-5
TGTGCCAGCAGATTCCCGGGACAGGGGGTTCACTCCTACGAGCAGTACTTC	CASRFPGQGVHSYEQYF	TRBD1	TRBV11-3	-	TRBJ2-7
TGTGCCAGTTCCCAGGACAGGGCTGGCAATCAGCCCCAGCATTTT	CASSQDRAGNQPQHF	TRBD1	TRBV19	-	TRBJ1-5
TGCGCCAGCAGCTTGGCAGGGGGCTATGGCTACACCTTC	CASSLAGGYGYTF	TRBD1	TRBV5-1	-	TRBJ1-2
TGCAGCGCCAGGGGGCAAGGGGATGAAAAACTGTTTTTT	CSARGQGDEKLFF	TRBD1	TRBV29-1	few	TRBJ1-4
TGTGCCAGCCGGACGGACAGGGGTTTTTTCGAGCAGTACTTC	CASRTDRGFFEQYF	TRBD1	TRBV6-5	-	TRBJ2-7
TGTGCCAGCCTTTCCGGCCTCGGCGGCACTGAAGCTTTCTTT	CASLSGLGGTEAFF	-	TRBV18	-	TRBJ1-1
TGTGCCAGCAGCTTAGGGCAACTAGCGGGAGGCCACTACGAGCAGTACTTC	CASSLGQLAGGHYEQYF	TRBD2	TRBV11-2	-	TRBJ2-7
TGTGCCAGCAGCAAACAAAGGACAGGGGGCGCCGCCGACTATGGCTACACCTTC	CASSKQRTGGAADYGYTF	-	TRBV21-1	-	TRBJ1-2
TGCGCCAGCAGCTTGAGTTTCGTCGGGGAGCAGTACTTC	CASSLSFVGEQYF	-	TRBV5-1	-	TRBJ2-7
TGTGCCAGCTCCCCTAGGGGAGGGCGACAGGGGCATGAGCAGTTCTTC	CASSPRGGRQGHEQFF	-	TRBV18	-	TRBJ2-1
TGTGCCAGCAGCGGTCCTCAGGGGTTCTCTAACTATGGCTACACCTTC	CASSGPQGFSNYGYTF	-	TRBV11-2	-	TRBJ1-2
TGCGCCAGCAGTGATCCGCTCGACAGGGGAAGATCCTACGAGCAGTACTTC	CASSDPLDRGRSYEQYF	TRBD1	TRBV10-2	-	TRBJ2-7
TGTGCCAGCAGCTATCGAGCCGGGACAGGAGCCTACAATGAGCAGTTCTTC	CASSYRAGTGAYNEQFF	TRBD1	TRBV7-3	-	TRBJ2-1
TGCAGCGTTGGATGGGCAGGGGGCGCGGGCTACACCTTC	CSVGWAGGAGYTF	TRBD1	TRBV29-1	-	TRBJ1-2
TGTGCCAGCAGGCGGACAGGGGGCTCCGGGGAGCTGTTTTTT	CASRRTGGSGELFF	TRBD1	TRBV27	-	TRBJ2-2
TGTGCCAGCAGGAGCGGTCCTAGCACAGATACGCAGTATTTT	CASRSGPSTDTQYF	-	TRBV6-1	-	TRBJ2-3
TGTGCCAGCAGCTTGGTAGAGGAAGCTTTCTTT	CASSLVEEAFF	-	TRBV5-6	-	TRBJ1-1
TGTGCCAGCTCACGTAGTACCCAAGAGACCCAGTACTTC	CASSRSTQETQYF	-	TRBV18	-	TRBJ2-5
TGTGCCAGCACACAACAGGCTAACTATGGCTACACCTTC	CASTQQANYGYTF	-	TRBV7-9	-	TRBJ1-2
TGTGCCAGCAGTTTCCACCCGAGCAGGGCCATCAACTATGGCTACACCTTC	CASSFHPSRAINYGYTF	-	TRBV28	-	TRBJ1-2
TGTGCCTGGACAAGGGGCACGAACACCGGGGAGCTGTTTTTT	CAWTRGTNTGELFF	-	TRBV30	-	TRBJ2-2
TGTGCCAGCTGGGACAGGGCTCGAGAAAAACTGTTTTTT	CASWDRAREKLFF	TRBD1	TRBV28	-	TRBJ1-4
TGTGCCAGTAGATGGGCAGGAGGACTAAACACTGAAGCTTTCTTT	CASRWAGGLNTEAFF	-	TRBV19	once	TRBJ1-1
TGTGCCAGCAGCCCCTGGACAGGGACGGTTCCTGAAGCTTTCTTT	CASSPWTGTVPEAFF	TRBD1	TRBV14	many	TRBJ1-1
TGTGCCAGCAGCCCCGGGGGATCCTACGAGCAGTACTTC	CASSPGGSYEQYF	-	TRBV27	-	TRBJ2-7
TGCGCCAGCAACCCAGGGGACAACGGTTCACCCCTCCACTTT	CASNPGDNGSPLHF	-	TRBV5-1	-	TRBJ1-6
TGTGCCAGCAGCCGATACAGGGCTGGAACTGAAGCTTTCTTT	CASSRYRAGTEAFF	-	TRBV6-5	-	TRBJ1-1
TGCGCCAGCAGCGAGGGACTCTCGTTCTATGGCTACACCTTC	CASSEGLSFYGYTF	-	TRBV5-1	-	TRBJ1-2
TGTGCCAGCAGTCCCCCCCCGGGACAGGATGGCTACACCTTC	CASSPPPGQDGYTF	TRBD1	TRBV25-1	-	TRBJ1-2
TGTGCCAGCAGTGAAAAGGGGGTCCCCTATGGCTACACCTTC	CASSEKGVPYGYTF	-	TRBV25-1	-	TRBJ1-2
TGTGCCAGCAGCAAAATGAGAGATACGCAGTATTTT	CASSKMRDTQYF	-	TRBV21-1	-	TRBJ2-3
TGTGCCAGCAGGAATAACGGGATCCCTGGCTACACCTTC	CASRNNGIPGYTF	-	TRBV28	few	TRBJ1-2
TGTGCCAGCAGCGCTCAGGGACAGGGGCGAGAGCAGTACTTC	CASSAQGQGREQYF	TRBD1	TRBV11-1	-	TRBJ2-7
TGTGCCAGCAGCCCTCGGTGGAGCGGGAGATGCGAGCAGTACTTC	CASSPRWSGRCEQYF	TRBD2	TRBV7-8	-	TRBJ2-7
TGTGCCAGCAGTGCCCCTCGGGACACTACCTACGAGCAGTACTTC	CASSAPRDTTYEQYF	-	TRBV6-1	-	TRBJ2-7
TGTGCCAGCAGTCTTCAGGGGAAGGCCGGGGAGCTGTTTTTT	CASSLQGKAGELFF	-	TRBV6-5	-	TRBJ2-2
TGTGCCAGCAGTTTATCCAGGATCCTAGCCGCCTACGAGCAGTACTTC	CASSLSRILAAYEQYF	-	TRBV27	once	TRBJ2-7
TGTGCCAGCAGGAACCAGGGGGCGGGATGGGGCTACACCTTC	CASRNQGAGWGYTF	TRBD1	TRBV6-5	-	TRBJ1-2
TGCGCCAGCAGCTTGAGACAGGCGAACACTGAAGCTTTCTTT	CASSLRQANTEAFF	-	TRBV5-1	few	TRBJ1-1
TGTGCCTGGACGGGAGGGAGTGAGTCCGGGGAGCTGTTTTTT	CAWTGGSESGELFF	TRBD2	TRBV30	few	TRBJ2-2
TGTGCCAGCAGTTTCGGGGATCAGCCCCAGCATTTT	CASSFGDQPQHF	-	TRBV25-1	-	TRBJ1-5